This entry lists 4 T cell receptor beta chains sequenced from one sample in a study of PD-L1 blockade in urothelial cancer. The method was immunoSEQ multiplex PCR; TCRdb's version includes in-frame clones alone and lacks a portion of them. The sample lists about 79,000 clones, about 85% seen once, with 6.7% in the top ten. Time point specified: pretreatment peripheral blood. Here the sequenced sample was PBMCs, taken around atezolizumab (anti-PD-L1) treatment. The source is a man aged 35 to 55 with urothelial cancer.

The chain is built from TRBV4-1 and TRBJ2-1; 12 positions agree with TRBD2. The CDR3 consists of 15 residues. Germline trimming cut 1 base from V and 10 bases from J; bases unmatched to any gene: 5. Germline CDR1 is MGHRA and CDR2 is YSYEKL. This CDR3 reads CASSQGLAGDGEQFF. The CDR3 DNA follows: TGCGCCAGCAGCCAAGGACTAGCGGGAGATGGGGAGCAGTTCTTC.

The V and J genes are TRBV7-9 and TRBJ2-1; 10 bases map to TRBD2. The CDR3 is 17 residues long. Per germline, CDR1 SEHNR and CDR2 FQNEAQ (reference sequence). V trimming: 5 bases; J trimming: 3 bases; junction bases outside the gene matches: 10. The CDR3 spells CASSTRAGLADYNEQFF. The CDR3, as DNA: TGTGCCAGCAGCACCCGAGCAGGACTAGCGGACTACAATGAGCAGTTCTTC.

The CDR3 coding sequence is TGTGCCAGCAGCCCAGAGGCCATAGGCGCTGAGCAGTTCTTC. It encodes CASSPEAIGAEQFF. The V call is TRBV11-2, the J call TRBJ2-1; D unresolved. This CDR3 spans 14 amino acids. In germline, CDR1 is SGHAT, CDR2 FQNNGV. The V end lost 5 bases, the J end lost 9 bases, and 17 bases lay between the germline ends.

The genes are TRBV7-9 and TRBJ1-1, with 10 nucleotides matching TRBD1. V was pared by 5 bases and J by 4 bases, with 7 bases of the junction left unmatched. Germline V gene lookup returns CDR1 SEHNR and CDR2 FQNEAQ (reference sequence). The CDR3 runs 15 residues. The CDR3 reads CASSVGQGGLTEAFF. The CDR3, as DNA: TGTGCCAGCAGCGTCGGACAGGGGGGGCTCACTGAAGCTTTCTTT.